The present entry profiles one T cell receptor (beta chain) with its context. What it binds is unknown. Generated by immunoSEQ multiplex PCR, the TCRdb table keeps only in-frame clones and is missing some. The data show about 2.4 million clones, 90% to 95% seen once. The data stem from a study of shared clonotypes between healthy human individuals. Study-wide points: Among several donors, about 5% of naive CD4 clonotypes were found in common. A reduction in generation probabilities was seen for non-shared clonotypes relative to those shared by all four donors.

V was pared by 0 bases and J by 3 bases, with 14 bases of the junction left unmatched. The CDR3 is 19 amino acids. Germline lookup yields CDR1 LGHNA and CDR2 YSLEER. This receptor was taken from a man in his late teens or twenties in good health. The chain combines TRBV4-3 with TRBJ2-3; 8 bases align to TRBD1. The sample comprised naive CD4+ T cells sorted from blood. Stated subset: CD45RA+ positively selected. CDR3 sequence: CASSQDIPGGGLVTDTQYF. The CDR3 DNA reads as TGCGCCAGCAGCCAAGATATCCCAGGGGGCGGGCTTGTGACAGATACGCAGTATTTT.